Below are 2 T cell receptor beta chains sequenced from a single sample in a study of T-cell reconstitution after alpha-beta-depleted transplantation in children. A TCRbeta library incorporating unique molecular identifiers was prepared. TCRdb redid the calling of the PCR reads with MiXCR, one entry per CDR3 protein. The sample has 600,000 to 700,000 distinct CDR3 sequences, roughly 17% seen once. The sample here was PBMCs from the stem cell graft donor, taken from the stem cell graft. These receptors were obtained from a human donor who donated a stem cell graft to a child with acute myeloid leukemia.

This clonotype appeared many times. This CDR3 is CASNQGNTQYF. The CDR3 nucleotides read TGTGCCAGCAATCAGGGGAATACGCAGTATTTT. The V call is TRBV6-2 or TRBV6-3, the J call TRBJ2-3, with D perhaps TRBD1 (6 bases). This CDR3 region has 11 residues. The V and J ends lost 7 bases and 7 bases respectively, with 9 bases between them. Germline V gene data show CDR1 as MNHEY and CDR2 as SVGEGT.

This clonotype was detected only a few times. V and J are TRBV20-1 and TRBJ1-2; possibly TRBD1 for D (6 bases). The CDR3 loop spans 15 amino acids. The germline V gene encodes CDR1 DFQATT and CDR2 SNEGSKA (reference sequence). The V and J ends lost 0 bases and 5 bases respectively, with 16 bases between them. Here the CDR3 reads CSARDIQGTPYGYTF. CDR3 nucleotide sequence: TGCAGTGCTAGAGATATACAGGGAACGCCATATGGCTACACCTTC.